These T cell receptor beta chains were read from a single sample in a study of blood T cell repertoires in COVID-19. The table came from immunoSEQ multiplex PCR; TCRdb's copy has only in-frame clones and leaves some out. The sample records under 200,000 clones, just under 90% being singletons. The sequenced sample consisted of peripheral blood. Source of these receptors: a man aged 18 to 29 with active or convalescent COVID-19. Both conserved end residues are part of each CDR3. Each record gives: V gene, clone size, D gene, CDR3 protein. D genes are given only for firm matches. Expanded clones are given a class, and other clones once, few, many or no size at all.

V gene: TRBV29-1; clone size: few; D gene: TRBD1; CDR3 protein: CSVRQGAGTDTQYF
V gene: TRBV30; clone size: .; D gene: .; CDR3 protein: CAWSVLGYGYTF
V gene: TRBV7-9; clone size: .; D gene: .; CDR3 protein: CASSLGANTEAFF
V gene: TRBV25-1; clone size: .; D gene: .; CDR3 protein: CASSPAGYIQYF
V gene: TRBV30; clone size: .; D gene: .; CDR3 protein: CAWSEDRGNTIYF
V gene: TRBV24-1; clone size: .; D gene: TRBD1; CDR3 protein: CATSSTGGNHIDTQYF
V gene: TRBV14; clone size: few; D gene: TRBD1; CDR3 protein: CASSRDRVYGYTF
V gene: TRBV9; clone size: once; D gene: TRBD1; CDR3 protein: CASSVEPGGENSPLHF
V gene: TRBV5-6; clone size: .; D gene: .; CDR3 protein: CASSLAGLAFQETQYF
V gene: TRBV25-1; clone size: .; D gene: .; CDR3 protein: CASSADIDGYTF
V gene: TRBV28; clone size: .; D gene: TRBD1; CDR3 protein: CASSIQGARGYTF
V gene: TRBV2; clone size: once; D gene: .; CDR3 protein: CAGRGIVTEAFF
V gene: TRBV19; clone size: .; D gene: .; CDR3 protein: CASSIAPVSYEQYF
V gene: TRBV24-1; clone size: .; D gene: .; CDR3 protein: CATRAGPPGHEQYF
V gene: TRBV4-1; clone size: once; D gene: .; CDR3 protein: CASSQRLSNEKLFF
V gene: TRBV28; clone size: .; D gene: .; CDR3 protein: CASNPPGGSYGYTF
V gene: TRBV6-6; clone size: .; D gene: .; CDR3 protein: CASRPTGQPQHF
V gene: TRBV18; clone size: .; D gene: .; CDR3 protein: CASALPGNEKLFF
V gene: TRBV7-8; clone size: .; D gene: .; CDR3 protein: CASSLMTASIQPQHF
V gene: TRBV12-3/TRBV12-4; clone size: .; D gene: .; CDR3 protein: CASRSTGHYGYTF
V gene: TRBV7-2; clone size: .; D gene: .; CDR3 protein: CASSLLPRNSPLHF
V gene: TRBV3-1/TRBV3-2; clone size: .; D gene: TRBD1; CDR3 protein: CASSPGTGGPEAFF
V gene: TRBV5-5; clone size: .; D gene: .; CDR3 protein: CASSSGRGRGTEAFF
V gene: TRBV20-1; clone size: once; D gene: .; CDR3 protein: CSAERGTEAFF
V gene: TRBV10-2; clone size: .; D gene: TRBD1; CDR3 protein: CASRVTGVMNTEAFF
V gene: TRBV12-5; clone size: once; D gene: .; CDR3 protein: CASGFGTSQGAYEQYF
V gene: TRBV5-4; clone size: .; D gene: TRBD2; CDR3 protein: CASSLNRLAGVREQYF
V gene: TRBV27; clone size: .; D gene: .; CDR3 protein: CASSHGADYEQYF
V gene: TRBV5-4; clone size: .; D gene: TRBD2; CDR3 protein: CASSTPTSGGDEQFF
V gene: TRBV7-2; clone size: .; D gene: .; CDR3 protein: CASSSQGRSFDYGYTF
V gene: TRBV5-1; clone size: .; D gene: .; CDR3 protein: CASSLGVQSNQPQHF
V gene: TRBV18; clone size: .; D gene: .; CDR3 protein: CASSPLAETYNEQFF
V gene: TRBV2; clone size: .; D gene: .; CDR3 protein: CASNRDNNQPQHF
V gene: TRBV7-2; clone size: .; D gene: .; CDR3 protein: CASAKRSNNEQFF
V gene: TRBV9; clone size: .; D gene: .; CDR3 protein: CASSVDWRVNNEQFF
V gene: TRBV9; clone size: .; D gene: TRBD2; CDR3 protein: CASSQTSGSGNEQFF
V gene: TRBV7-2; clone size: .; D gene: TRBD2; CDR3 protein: CASSQTSGIYETQYF
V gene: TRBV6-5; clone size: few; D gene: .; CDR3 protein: CASSYSGDGEGIF
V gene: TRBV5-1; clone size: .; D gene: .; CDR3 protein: CASSSGVVEGYTF
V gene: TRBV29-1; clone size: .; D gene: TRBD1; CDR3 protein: CSVPPGQGTEAFF
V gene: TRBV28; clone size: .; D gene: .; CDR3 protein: CASSFASTRSTEAFF
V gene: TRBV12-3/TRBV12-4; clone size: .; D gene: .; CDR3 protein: CASKRDYDGYTF
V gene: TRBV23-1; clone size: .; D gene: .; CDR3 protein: CASSHERVGEKLFF
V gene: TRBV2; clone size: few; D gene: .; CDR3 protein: CAIQGSVRAFF
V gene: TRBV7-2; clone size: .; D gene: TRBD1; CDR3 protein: CASSLFRETGRGYTF
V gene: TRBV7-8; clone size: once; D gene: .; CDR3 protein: CASSFSPGESSYNEQFF
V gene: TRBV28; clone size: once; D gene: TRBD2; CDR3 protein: CASTDLSGSEGRRSYNEQFF
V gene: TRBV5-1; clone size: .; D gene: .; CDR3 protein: CASSLDGGAGYEQYF
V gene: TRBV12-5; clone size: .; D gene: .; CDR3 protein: CASGLLARQFF
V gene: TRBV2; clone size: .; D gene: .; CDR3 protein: CASSPSGNSPLHF
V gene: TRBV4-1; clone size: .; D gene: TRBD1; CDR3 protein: CASSQEGGRGTGAYGYTF